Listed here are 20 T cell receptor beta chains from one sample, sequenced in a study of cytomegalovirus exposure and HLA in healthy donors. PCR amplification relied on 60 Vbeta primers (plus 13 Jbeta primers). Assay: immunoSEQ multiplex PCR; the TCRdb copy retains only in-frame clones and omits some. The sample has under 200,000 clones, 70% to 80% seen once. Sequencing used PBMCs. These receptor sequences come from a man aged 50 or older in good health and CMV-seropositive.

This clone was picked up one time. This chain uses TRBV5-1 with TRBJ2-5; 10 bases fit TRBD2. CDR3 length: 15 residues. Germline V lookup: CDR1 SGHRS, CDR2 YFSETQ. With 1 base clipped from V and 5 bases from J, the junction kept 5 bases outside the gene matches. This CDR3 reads CASSLLAGGIETQYF. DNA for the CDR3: TGCGCCAGCAGCTTGTTAGCGGGGGGAATTGAGACCCAGTACTTC.

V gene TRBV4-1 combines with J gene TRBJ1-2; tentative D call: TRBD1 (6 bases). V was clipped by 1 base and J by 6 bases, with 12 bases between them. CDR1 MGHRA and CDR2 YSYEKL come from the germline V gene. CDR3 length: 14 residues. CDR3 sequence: CASSQVGTGNGYTF. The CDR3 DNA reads TGCGCCAGCAGCCAAGTTGGAACAGGGAATGGCTACACCTTC.

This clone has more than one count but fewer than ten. The CDR3, as DNA: TGTGCCACGGAGGACGGATATTTTTCTTCTGGAAACACCATATATTTT. Its translation: CATEDGYFSSGNTIYF. The chain couples TRBV15 to TRBJ1-3; D ambiguous. The V gene's germline CDR1 is LNHNV and CDR2 YYDKDF (reference sequence). The CDR3 extends over 16 amino acids. The V end lost 9 bases, the J end lost 1 base, and 19 bases lay between the germline ends.

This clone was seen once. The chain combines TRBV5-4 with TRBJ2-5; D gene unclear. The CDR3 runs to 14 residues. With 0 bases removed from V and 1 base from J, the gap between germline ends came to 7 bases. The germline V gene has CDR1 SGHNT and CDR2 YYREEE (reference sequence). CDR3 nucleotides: TGTGCCAGCAGCTTGGCCAGATCCCAAGAGACCCAGTACTTC. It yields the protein CASSLARSQETQYF.

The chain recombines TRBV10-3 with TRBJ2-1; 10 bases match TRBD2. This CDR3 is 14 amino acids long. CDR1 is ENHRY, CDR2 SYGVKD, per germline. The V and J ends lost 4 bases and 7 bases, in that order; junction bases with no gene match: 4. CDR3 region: CAISVSGGINEQFF. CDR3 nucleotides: TGTGCCATCAGTGTTAGCGGGGGGATAAATGAGCAGTTCTTC.

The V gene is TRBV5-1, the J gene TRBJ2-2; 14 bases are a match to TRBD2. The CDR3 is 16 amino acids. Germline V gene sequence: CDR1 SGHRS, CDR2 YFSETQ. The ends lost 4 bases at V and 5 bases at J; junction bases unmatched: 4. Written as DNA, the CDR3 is TGCGCCAGCAGCCCTGGGACTAGCGGGGGAACCGGGGAGCTGTTTTTT. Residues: CASSPGTSGGTGELFF.

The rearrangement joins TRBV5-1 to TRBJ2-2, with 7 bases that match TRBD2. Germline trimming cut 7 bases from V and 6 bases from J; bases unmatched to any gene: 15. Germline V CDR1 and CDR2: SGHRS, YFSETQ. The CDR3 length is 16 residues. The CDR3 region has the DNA TGCGCCAGCGCGCTCTTCGCGGCGGGGGACGCCGGGGAGCTGTTTTTT. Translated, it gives CASALFAAGDAGELFF.

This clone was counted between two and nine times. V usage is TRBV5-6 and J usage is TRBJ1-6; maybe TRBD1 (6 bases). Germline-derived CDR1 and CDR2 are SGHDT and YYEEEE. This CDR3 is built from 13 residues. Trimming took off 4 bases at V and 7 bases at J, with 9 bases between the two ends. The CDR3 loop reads CASSLDRNSPLHF. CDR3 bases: TGTGCCAGCAGCCTCGACAGGAATTCACCCCTCCACTTT.

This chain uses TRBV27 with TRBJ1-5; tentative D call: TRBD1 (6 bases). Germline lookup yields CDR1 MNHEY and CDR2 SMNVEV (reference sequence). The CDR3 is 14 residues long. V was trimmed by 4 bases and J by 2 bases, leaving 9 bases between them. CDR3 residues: CASSYRDGNQPQHF. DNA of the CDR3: TGTGCCAGCAGTTACAGGGATGGCAATCAGCCCCAGCATTTT.

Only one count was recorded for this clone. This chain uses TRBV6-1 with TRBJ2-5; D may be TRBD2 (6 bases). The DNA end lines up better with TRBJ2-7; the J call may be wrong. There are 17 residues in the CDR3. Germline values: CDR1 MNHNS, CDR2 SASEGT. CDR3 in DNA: TGTGCCAGCAGTGAAGCGGTCGGGCTAGCGACCACCTACGAGCAGTACTTC. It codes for CASSEAVGLATTYEQYF.

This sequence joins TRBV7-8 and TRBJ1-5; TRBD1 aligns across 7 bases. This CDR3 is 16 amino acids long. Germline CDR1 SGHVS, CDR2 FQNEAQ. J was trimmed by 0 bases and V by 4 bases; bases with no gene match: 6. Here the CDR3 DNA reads TGTGCCAGCAGCTCTCAGACAGGGTATAGCAATCAGCCCCAGCATTTT. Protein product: CASSSQTGYSNQPQHF.

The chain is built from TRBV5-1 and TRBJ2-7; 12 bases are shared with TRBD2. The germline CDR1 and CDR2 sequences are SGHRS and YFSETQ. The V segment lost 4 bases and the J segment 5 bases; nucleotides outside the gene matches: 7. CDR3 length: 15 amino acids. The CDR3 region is CASSPGLAGRNEQYF. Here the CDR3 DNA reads TGCGCCAGCAGCCCAGGACTAGCGGGGCGGAACGAGCAGTACTTC. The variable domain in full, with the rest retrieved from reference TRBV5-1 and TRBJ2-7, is KAGVTQTPRYLIKTRGQQVTLSCSPISGHRSVSWYQQTPGQGLQFLFEYFSETQRNKGNFPGRFSGRQFSNSRSEMNVSTLELGDSALYLCASSPGLAGRNEQYFGPGTRLTVT.

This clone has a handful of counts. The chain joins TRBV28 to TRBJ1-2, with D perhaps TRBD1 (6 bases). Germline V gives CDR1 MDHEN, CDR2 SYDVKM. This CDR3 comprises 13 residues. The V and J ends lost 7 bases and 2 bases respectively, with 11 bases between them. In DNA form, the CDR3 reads TGTGCCAGCACCGGGGACACCAACTATGGCTACACCTTC. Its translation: CASTGDTNYGYTF.

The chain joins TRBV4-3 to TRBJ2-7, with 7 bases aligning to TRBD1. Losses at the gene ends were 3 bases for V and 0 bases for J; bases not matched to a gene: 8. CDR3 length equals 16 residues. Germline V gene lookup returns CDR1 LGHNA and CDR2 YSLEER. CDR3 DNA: TGCGCCAGCAGCCAGTCCCCGGGACAGAGCTCCTACGAGCAGTACTTC. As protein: CASSQSPGQSSYEQYF.

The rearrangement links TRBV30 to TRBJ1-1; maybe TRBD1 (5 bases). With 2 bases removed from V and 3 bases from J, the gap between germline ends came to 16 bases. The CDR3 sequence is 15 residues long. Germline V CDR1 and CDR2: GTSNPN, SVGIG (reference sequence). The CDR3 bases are TGTGCCTGGAGTACCTGGGGGGATCTGGACACTGAAGCTTTCTTT. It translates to CAWSTWGDLDTEAFF.

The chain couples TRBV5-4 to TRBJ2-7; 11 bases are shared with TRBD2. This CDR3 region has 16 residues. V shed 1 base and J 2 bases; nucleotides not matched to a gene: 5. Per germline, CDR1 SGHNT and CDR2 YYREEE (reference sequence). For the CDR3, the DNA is TGTGCCAGCAGCTTGACTAGCGGGGGCCTACCCTACGAGCAGTACTTC. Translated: CASSLTSGGLPYEQYF.

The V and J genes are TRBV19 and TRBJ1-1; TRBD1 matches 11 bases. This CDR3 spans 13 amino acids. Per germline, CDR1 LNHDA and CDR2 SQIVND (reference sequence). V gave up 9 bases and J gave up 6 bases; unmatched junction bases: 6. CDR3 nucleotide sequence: TGTGCCAGCAGGGGACAGGGGGATTCTGAAGCTTTCTTT. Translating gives CASRGQGDSEAFF.

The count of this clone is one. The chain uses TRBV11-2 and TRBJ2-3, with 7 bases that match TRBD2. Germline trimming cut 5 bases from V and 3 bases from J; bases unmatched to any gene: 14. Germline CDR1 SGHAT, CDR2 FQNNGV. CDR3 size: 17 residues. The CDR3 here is CASSLGGGGPATDTQYF. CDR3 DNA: TGTGCCAGCAGCCTGGGGGGGGGAGGGCCTGCAACAGATACGCAGTATTTT.

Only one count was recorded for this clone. The CDR3 nucleotides are TGTGCCAGCAGTTACTCTGGACTGGAAGAGACCCAGTACTTC. Protein product: CASSYSGLEETQYF. The chain combines TRBV6-6 with TRBJ2-5, with TRBD2 as a possible D gene (5 bases). CDR1 is MNHNY and CDR2 is SVGAGI in the germline V gene (reference sequence). This CDR3 has 14 amino acids. V shed 0 bases and J shed 3 bases, with 8 bases lying between them.

The CDR3: CASSLTKVVGGSSYEQYF. The CDR3, as DNA: TGTGCCAGCAGCTTAACTAAAGTGGTGGGGGGGAGCTCCTACGAGCAGTACTTC. This chain connects TRBV7-6 to TRBJ2-7; 7 nucleotides match TRBD2. CDR3 size: 18 residues. V shed 2 bases and J 0 bases; nucleotides not matched to a gene: 13. Germline V lookup: CDR1 SGHVS, CDR2 FNYEAQ.